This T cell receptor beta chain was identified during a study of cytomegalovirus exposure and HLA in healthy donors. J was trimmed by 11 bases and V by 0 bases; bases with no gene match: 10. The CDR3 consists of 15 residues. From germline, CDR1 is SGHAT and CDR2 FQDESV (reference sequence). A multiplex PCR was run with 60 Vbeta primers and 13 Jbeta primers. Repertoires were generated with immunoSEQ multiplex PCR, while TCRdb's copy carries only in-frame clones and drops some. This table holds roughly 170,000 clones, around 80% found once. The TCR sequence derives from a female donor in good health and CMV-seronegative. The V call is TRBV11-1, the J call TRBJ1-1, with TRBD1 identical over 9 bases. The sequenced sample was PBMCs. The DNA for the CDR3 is TGTGCCAGCAGCTTAGCGCGGGGACAGGGAAGAATGGCTTTCTTT. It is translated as CASSLARGQGRMAFF.